This is a list of T cell receptor beta chains from one sample in a study of T cells in localized non-small cell lung cancer. Some clones are missing from TCRdb's copy, which holds only in-frame ones; the method was immunoSEQ multiplex PCR. Among 38,000 or so clones listed, approximately 90% were seen once. Sequenced here: peripheral blood mononuclear cells, sampled before any cancer treatment. The receptors stem from a male donor at least 60 years old with stage II lung adenocarcinoma. Each CDR3 is given with its conserved first and last residue. D genes are given only for firm matches. Not every row has a clone size; where given, it reads once, few, many or a size class.

V gene,clone size,D gene,J gene,CDR3 protein,CDR3 DNA
TRBV7-9,few,TRBD1,TRBJ1-2,CASREGQPSVYGYTF,TGTGCCAGCAGAGAGGGACAGCCATCCGTCTATGGCTACACCTTC
TRBV5-5,few,TRBD2,TRBJ2-3,CASSLELAGVRGTDTQYF,TGTGCCAGCAGCTTGGAACTAGCGGGAGTTCGCGGAACAGATACGCAGTATTTT
TRBV7-3,once,-,TRBJ2-3,CASSFLGQTGTDTQYF,TGTGCCAGCAGCTTCTTGGGCCAGACCGGCACAGATACGCAGTATTTT
TRBV29-1,few,-,TRBJ2-1,CSVTGLGSYNEQFF,TGCAGCGTTACAGGCTTAGGCTCCTACAATGAGCAGTTCTTC
TRBV7-9,-,-,TRBJ1-2,CASSKLGVSGYTF,TGTGCCAGCAGCAAATTGGGGGTTTCGGGCTACACCTTC
TRBV21-1,-,-,TRBJ1-4,CATPGQINEKLFF,TGTGCCACTCCGGGACAGATTAATGAAAAACTGTTTTTT
TRBV4-2,-,TRBD1,TRBJ1-5,CASSQDGQGSQPQHF,TGTGCCAGCAGCCAAGATGGACAGGGAAGTCAGCCCCAGCATTTT
TRBV12-5,once,TRBD1,TRBJ1-1,CASGLLTGSAEAFF,TGTGCTAGTGGTTTGCTGACAGGGTCCGCTGAAGCTTTCTTT
TRBV7-3,once,-,TRBJ2-1,CASSFGQTRSYNEQFF,TGTGCCAGCAGCTTCGGACAGACACGCTCCTACAATGAGCAGTTCTTC
TRBV6-1,-,TRBD2,TRBJ2-2,CASIGTSGLTGELFF,TGTGCCAGCATCGGGACTAGCGGCCTCACCGGGGAGCTGTTTTTT
TRBV2,-,TRBD2,TRBJ2-3,CASSEARGSRGGTDTQYF,TGTGCCAGCAGTGAAGCGCGAGGTAGCCGGGGGGGGACAGATACGCAGTATTTT
TRBV6-5,-,TRBD1,TRBJ1-6,CASSYSLGRGQSPLHF,TGTGCCAGCAGTTACTCGCTGGGCAGGGGGCAATCACCCCTCCACTTT
TRBV7-9,medium-sized,TRBD1,TRBJ1-5,CASSSTGAGYQPQHF,TGTGCCAGCAGTTCCACAGGGGCGGGGTATCAGCCCCAGCATTTT
TRBV19,-,-,TRBJ1-2,CASSQVSANYGYTF,TGTGCCAGTAGCCAAGTGTCAGCTAACTATGGCTACACCTTC
TRBV19,-,-,TRBJ1-1,CASSRFIGDTEAFF,TGTGCCAGTAGTAGATTCATCGGGGACACTGAAGCTTTCTTT
TRBV4-3,-,-,TRBJ2-2,CASSQARTRGTGELFF,TGCGCCAGCAGCCAGGCGCGGACTAGGGGGACCGGGGAGCTGTTTTTT
TRBV18,-,-,TRBJ2-7,CASSVSSYEQYF,TGTGCCAGCTCAGTAAGCTCCTACGAGCAGTACTTC
TRBV6-5,-,TRBD2,TRBJ2-3,CASSYSGLAGGGTQYF,TGTGCCAGCAGTTATTCTGGACTAGCGGGGGGCGGTACGCAGTATTTT
TRBV11-2,-,-,TRBJ2-3,CASSFPRGFPLGDTQYF,TGTGCCAGCAGCTTCCCGAGGGGTTTCCCCTTAGGGGATACGCAGTATTTT
TRBV27,-,-,TRBJ2-2,CGSRGAVGELFF,TGTGGGTCGAGGGGGGCAGTCGGGGAGCTGTTTTTT
TRBV11-2,-,-,TRBJ2-7,CASSLMLSGGEQYF,TGTGCCAGCAGCTTAATGCTTTCAGGAGGCGAGCAGTACTTC
TRBV5-1,-,TRBD2,TRBJ2-2,CTSSLREGSGELFF,TGCACCAGCAGCTTGAGGGAGGGGTCCGGGGAGCTGTTTTTT
TRBV7-2,medium-sized,-,TRBJ2-7,CASSLVGGVGEQYF,TGTGCCAGCAGCTTAGTAGGCGGGGTTGGCGAGCAGTACTTC
TRBV28,-,-,TRBJ1-2,CASSLPGSNYGYTF,TGTGCCAGCAGCCTCCCCGGGAGTAACTATGGCTACACCTTC
TRBV14,-,TRBD1,TRBJ2-7,CASNRDSSYEQYF,TGTGCCAGCAACCGGGACAGCTCCTACGAGCAGTACTTC
TRBV5-1,-,TRBD1,TRBJ2-7,CASSPPGQGYEQYF,TGCGCCAGCAGCCCGCCGGGACAGGGGTACGAGCAGTACTTC
TRBV5-1,-,-,TRBJ2-5,CASSLVGGQESQYF,TGCGCCAGCAGCTTGGTGGGAGGTCAAGAGTCCCAGTACTTC
TRBV5-1,-,-,TRBJ1-4,CASSLEGPGEKLFF,TGCGCCAGCAGCTTGGAAGGGCCTGGGGAAAAACTGTTTTTT
TRBV6-5,once,-,TRBJ1-2,CASSYSQGNYGYTF,TGTGCCAGCAGTTACTCGCAGGGTAACTATGGCTACACCTTC
TRBV30,-,TRBD1,TRBJ1-1,CAWSYRGHAFF,TGTGCCTGGAGTTACAGGGGGCACGCTTTCTTT
TRBV7-9,-,TRBD2,TRBJ2-7,CASSLEGPAGGQYF,TGTGCCAGCAGCTTAGAAGGGCCGGCGGGGGGTCAGTACTTC
TRBV5-1,once,-,TRBJ2-5,CASSLGGVQETQYF,TGCGCCAGCAGCTTGGGTGGGGTTCAAGAGACCCAGTACTTC
TRBV11-2,-,-,TRBJ1-2,CASSLVGTAPVYGYTF,TGTGCCAGCAGCTTAGTAGGGACCGCTCCAGTCTATGGCTACACCTTC
TRBV7-6,-,-,TRBJ2-7,CASSLAGREDEQYF,TGTGCCAGCAGCTTAGCAGGCAGGGAGGACGAGCAGTACTTC
TRBV19,-,-,TRBJ2-6,CASSTTGTGANVLTF,TGTGCCAGTAGTACGACAGGTACTGGGGCCAACGTCCTGACTTTC
TRBV14,-,TRBD1,TRBJ2-7,CASSRDSYEQYF,TGTGCCAGCAGTCGGGACAGCTACGAGCAGTACTTC
TRBV6-5,-,-,TRBJ2-3,CASSWGDPTTDTQYF,TGTGCCAGCAGCTGGGGGGACCCGACCACAGATACGCAGTATTTT
TRBV25-1,once,TRBD1,TRBJ2-1,CASSDPGQGYNEQFF,TGTGCCAGCAGTGACCCGGGACAGGGGTACAATGAGCAGTTCTTC
TRBV11-2,-,TRBD2,TRBJ2-3,CASSSPRSGRGWTDTQYF,TGTGCCAGCAGCTCCCCCCGTAGCGGGAGGGGGTGGACAGATACGCAGTATTTT
TRBV7-9,-,-,TRBJ1-1,CASSSRPGEAFF,TGTGCCAGCAGCTCGCGGCCTGGTGAAGCTTTCTTT
TRBV5-1,-,-,TRBJ1-4,CASSGQGASNEKLFF,TGCGCCAGCAGCGGACAAGGGGCTTCCAATGAAAAACTGTTTTTT
TRBV2,once,TRBD1,TRBJ1-1,CASSSGQGTTEAFF,TGTGCCAGCAGCTCGGGACAGGGGACCACTGAAGCTTTCTTT